One and the same sample provided the 24 T cell receptor beta chains below, sequenced in a study of cytomegalovirus exposure and HLA in healthy donors. A multiplex PCR was run with 60 Vbeta primers and 13 Jbeta primers. Data came from immunoSEQ multiplex PCR; TCRdb stores just in-frame clones and leaves some out. Of over 60,000 clones in the sample, over 70% are singletons; the top ten hold 9.5% to 15%. Sequencing used PBMCs. The receptors originated from a man aged 70-80 years in good health and CMV-seronegative.

V is TRBV5-5 and J is TRBJ2-7; D not resolved. The length of the CDR3 is 13 residues. CDR1 is SGHKS and CDR2 is YYEKEE in the germline V gene (reference sequence). V lost 1 base, J lost 4 bases, and 9 bases lay in between. This CDR3 reads CASSLRQPYEQYF. CDR3 in DNA: TGTGCCAGCAGCTTGCGACAACCTTACGAGCAGTACTTC.

V and J are TRBV6-1 and TRBJ1-5; no firm D call. Germline V gives CDR1 MNHNS, CDR2 SASEGT. Trimming took off 8 bases at V and 6 bases at J, with 17 bases between the two ends. CDR3 size: 14 residues. The CDR3 DNA is TGTGCCAGCGGGCCGGAGGTGGAGGGTCAGCCCCAGCATTTT. Its protein product is CASGPEVEGQPQHF.

V and J are TRBV19 and TRBJ2-1; 12 nucleotides align to TRBD2. Germline V gene lookup returns CDR1 LNHDA and CDR2 SQIVND (reference sequence). This CDR3 spans 17 amino acids. Trimming at V came to 3 bases and at J to 6 bases, leaving 9 bases not matched to a gene. Here the CDR3 DNA reads TGTGCCAGTAGTATTGAGTCTAGCGGGGGGGCTATCAATGAGCAGTTCTTC. Translation gives CASSIESSGGAINEQFF. The variable domain in full, completed from reference TRBV19 and TRBJ2-1, reads DGGITQSPKYLFRKEGQNVTLSCEQNLNHDAMYWYRQDPGQGLRLIYYSQIVNDFQKGDIAEGYSVSREKKESFPLTVTSAQKNPTAFYLCASSIESSGGAINEQFFGPGTRLTVL.

V gene TRBV7-2 combines with J gene TRBJ2-5; maybe TRBD2 (5 bases). Between the trimmed V and J ends, which lost 4 bases and 0 bases, there was a span of 12 bases. The CDR3 totals 15 residues. Germline CDR1 SGHTA, CDR2 FQGNSA. CDR3 nucleotides: TGTGCCAGCAGCTCATCAGGACTGAACCAAGAGACCCAGTACTTC. Translating gives CASSSSGLNQETQYF.

The rearrangement links TRBV28 to TRBJ1-5; 7 bases agree with TRBD1. Germline V gives CDR1 MDHEN, CDR2 SYDVKM. Trimming took 8 bases from V and 3 from J; bases not matched to a gene: 7. This CDR3 has 14 residues. The CDR3 bases are TGTGCCAGCGCCGGACAGGAGTACAATCAGCCCCAGCATTTT. It specifies CASAGQEYNQPQHF.

V usage is TRBV7-8 and J usage is TRBJ2-2, with D perhaps TRBD2 (5 bases). V shed 5 bases and J shed 6 bases, with 16 bases lying between them. Germline V gene data show CDR1 as SGHVS and CDR2 as FQNEAQ. The CDR3 length is 15 residues. CDR3 in amino acids: CASSQTRVRPGELFF. CDR3 coding DNA: TGTGCCAGCAGCCAGACGCGGGTTCGACCCGGGGAGCTGTTTTTT.

This clone showed up just a few times. The chain is built from TRBV19 and TRBJ2-1; the match to TRBD2 covers 8 bases. With 5 bases clipped from V and 7 bases from J, the junction kept 16 bases outside the gene matches. CDR3 length: 17 residues. Looked up from germline, CDR1 is LNHDA and CDR2 is SQIVND (reference sequence). The DNA of the CDR3 is TGTGCCAGTAGTCCGCCATTGTTCTCGGGAGGGCCTAATGAGCAGTTCTTC. Translation: CASSPPLFSGGPNEQFF. Full variable domain (remainder filled in from reference TRBV19 and TRBJ2-1): DGGITQSPKYLFRKEGQNVTLSCEQNLNHDAMYWYRQDPGQGLRLIYYSQIVNDFQKGDIAEGYSVSREKKESFPLTVTSAQKNPTAFYLCASSPPLFSGGPNEQFFGPGTRLTVL.

This chain uses TRBV4-1 with TRBJ1-2; D not certain. Trimming pared 0 bases from V and 0 bases from J, leaving 5 bases between. The V gene's germline CDR1 is MGHRA and CDR2 YSYEKL. There are 14 residues in the CDR3. Here the CDR3 reads CASSQDKTNYGYTF. The CDR3 nucleotides are TGCGCCAGCAGCCAAGATAAAACTAACTATGGCTACACCTTC.

The rearrangement joins TRBV19 to TRBJ2-1; 8 positions agree with TRBD2. The CDR3 covers 18 residues. After removal of 4 bases from V and 10 bases from J, the junction contained 21 bases not matched to a gene. Germline CDR1 and CDR2: LNHDA and SQIVND (reference sequence). The CDR3 bases are TGTGCCAGTAGTAGTCGGCCGGGTAATCGGGGGGGCCGCAGCGAGCAGTTCTTC. The encoded protein is CASSSRPGNRGGRSEQFF.

This chain links TRBV11-2 with TRBJ2-1; 7 bases are a match to TRBD2. The germline gives CDR1 SGHAT, CDR2 FQNNGV. The CDR3 is 13 amino acids. The V gene end was trimmed by 5 bases and the J gene end by 13 bases; junction bases not matched to a gene: 11. CDR3 sequence (DNA): TGTGCCAGCAGCCCCACCGGGACTACGAAACAGTTCTTC. This gives the protein CASSPTGTTKQFF.

The rearrangement joins TRBV7-6 to TRBJ1-1; D is perhaps TRBD1 (5 bases). Trimming stripped 6 bases from V and 11 bases from J, with 16 bases between. CDR3 length: 12 residues. The germline gives CDR1 SGHVS, CDR2 FNYEAQ. This chain's CDR3 is CASRPLGPQAFF. The CDR3 coding sequence is TGTGCCAGCAGACCCTTGGGGCCCCAGGCTTTCTTT.

This clone was counted only a few times. The chain is built from TRBV5-1 and TRBJ2-1, with 10 bases matching TRBD2. Germline V gene data show CDR1 as SGHRS and CDR2 as YFSETQ. Trimming removed 0 bases from V and 3 bases from J; junction bases left unmatched: 6. The length of the CDR3 is 17 residues. As DNA, the CDR3 is TGCGCCAGCAGCTTGGGTCAGCGGGAGGGCCTCTACAATGAGCAGTTCTTC. It yields the protein CASSLGQREGLYNEQFF.

The chain carries TRBV9 and TRBJ2-1; 8 nucleotides align to TRBD1. CDR1 and CDR2 (germline): SGDLS, YYNGEE. The junction had 5 bases not matched to a gene; V was cut back by 4 bases and J by 2 bases. The CDR3 contains 15 residues. The CDR3 DNA is TGTGCCAGCAGCTTCACAGGGGGTACCTACAATGAGCAGTTCTTC. Protein sequence: CASSFTGGTYNEQFF.

The rearrangement joins TRBV4-3 to TRBJ2-7; D perhaps matches TRBD2 (5 bases). There are 16 residues in the CDR3. Trimming removed 1 base from V and 3 bases from J, with 16 bases in between. Germline V gene data show CDR1 as LGHNA and CDR2 as YSLEER. In DNA, the CDR3 is TGCGCCAGCAGCCAAGCGGGTGGTGGGAGCGTCTACGAGCAGTACTTC. Protein: CASSQAGGGSVYEQYF.

The chain couples TRBV6-1 to TRBJ1-3; no reliable D call. CDR1 and CDR2 (germline): MNHNS, SASEGT. V was cut by 5 bases and J by 4 bases, with 15 bases left in between. This CDR3 region has 15 residues. This CDR3 reads CASSPNRRTGNTIYF. The CDR3 DNA follows: TGTGCCAGCAGTCCTAACCGGAGAACGGGAAACACCATATATTTT.

This clone has only a few counts. J is TRBJ2-1 and V is TRBV6-1; D perhaps matches TRBD1 (6 bases). The CDR3 consists of 17 residues. V was shortened by 3 bases and J by 4 bases, with 19 bases between the two germline ends. Germline-derived CDR1 and CDR2 are MNHNS and SASEGT. The CDR3 sequence: CASSDRMGAGIYNEQFF. The CDR3 DNA sequence: TGTGCCAGCAGTGACAGAATGGGGGCCGGGATTTACAATGAGCAGTTCTTC.

The chain uses TRBV25-1 and TRBJ1-2; possibly TRBD1 for D (5 bases). This CDR3 is built from 14 residues. Trimming removed 4 bases at V and 4 bases at J, with 13 bases between. Per germline, CDR1 MGHDK and CDR2 SYGVNS. The CDR3 nucleotides are TGTGCCAGCAGTGTTCTAGGGGCACGCTATGGCTACACCTTC. As protein: CASSVLGARYGYTF.

The chain employs TRBV5-4 and TRBJ2-1; maybe TRBD1 (6 bases). This CDR3 has 16 amino acids. V lost 3 bases and J 4 bases, leaving 17 bases between the germline ends. Germline CDR1 reads SGHNT; CDR2 reads YYREEE (reference sequence). The CDR3 region is CASSSGHAEGYNEQFF. The CDR3 DNA follows: TGTGCCAGCAGCTCGGGACACGCCGAGGGGTACAATGAGCAGTTCTTC.

This clone appeared once. V and J are TRBV29-1 and TRBJ2-5, with TRBD2 matching 7 bases. The J call may be mistaken, given a closer DNA end match to TRBJ2-7. The CDR3 loop spans 13 amino acids. The germline V gene encodes CDR1 SQVTM and CDR2 ANQGSEA. The CDR3 loop reads CSAGGSEGYEQYF. The CDR3 nucleotides read TGCAGCGCGGGAGGATCGGAGGGATACGAGCAGTACTTC.

The V gene is TRBV29-1, the J gene TRBJ2-1; TRBD1 is a possible D gene (6 bases). The V end was cut by 7 bases, the J end by 0 bases, with 10 bases between. The CDR3 has 13 residues. In germline, CDR1 is SQVTM, CDR2 ANQGSEA. DNA for the CDR3: TGCAGCGGGGGGCGAAGCTCCTACAATGAGCAGTTCTTC. The encoded protein is CSGGRSSYNEQFF.

The chain uses TRBV6-5 and TRBJ1-2, with 7 bases identical to TRBD1. There are 13 residues in the CDR3. Germline V gene data show CDR1 as MNHEY and CDR2 as SVGAGI. Losses at the gene ends were 5 bases for V and 6 bases for J; bases not matched to a gene: 6. CDR3 sequence (DNA): TGTGCCAGCAGTGTCGACAGGGATAATGGCTACACCTTC. Translating gives CASSVDRDNGYTF.

This sequence joins TRBV11-2 and TRBJ2-3; 9 positions match TRBD1. Trimming at V came to 5 bases and at J to 5 bases, leaving 8 bases not matched to a gene. Germline CDR1 and CDR2: SGHAT and FQNNGV. The CDR3 has 15 residues. CDR3: CASSPQGTGIDTQYF. The CDR3 bases are TGTGCCAGCAGCCCACAGGGGACAGGGATAGATACGCAGTATTTT. Drawing the rest from reference TRBV11-2 and TRBJ2-3, the complete variable domain is EAGVAQSPRYKIIEKRQSVAFWCNPISGHATLYWYQQILGQGPKLLIQFQNNGVVDDSQLPKDRFSAERLKGVDSTLKIQPAKLEDSAVYLCASSPQGTGIDTQYFGPGTRLTVL.

The chain couples TRBV5-1 to TRBJ2-7; 7 bases agree with TRBD2. The CDR3 contains 14 residues. The germline gives CDR1 SGHRS, CDR2 YFSETQ. In nucleotides, the CDR3 is TGCGCGAGCCGGGTCCAGCGGGGATCCTACGAGCAGTACTTC. It specifies CASRVQRGSYEQYF.

The V gene is TRBV5-1, the J gene TRBJ1-3, with D possibly being TRBD1 (5 bases). Germline CDR1 and CDR2: SGHRS and YFSETQ. Trimming took 4 bases from V and 4 from J, leaving 15 bases between them. The CDR3 length is 15 residues. The CDR3, as DNA: TGCGCCAGCAGCCCCAACCCCAGGGCCGGAAACACCATATATTTT. This codes for CASSPNPRAGNTIYF.